This T cell receptor (beta chain) was profiled in a study of regulatory T cells in long-lasting Graves disease. Library construction for TCR beta used iRepertoire HTBI primers and Arm-PCR of CDR3 regions. TCRdb re-called the multiplex PCR reads through MiXCR, storing one row per CDR3 protein. Of about 420,000 distinct CDR3 sequences listed, 23% are singletons. The V and J ends lost 6 bases and 1 base, in that order; junction bases with no gene match: 10. The CDR3 runs 16 residues. Germline V gene lookup returns CDR1 PRHDT and CDR2 FYEKMQ (reference sequence). Time point specified: persistent/refractory GD, antithyroid drugs over 5 years with positive TRAb. After RNA was extracted from PBMCs, the TCR library was made from it.

The chain carries TRBV13 and TRBJ1-1, with TRBD1 matching over 8 bases. The sequencing used peripheral blood mononuclear cells (PBMCs), collected when the disease was refractory, from a patient treated with antithyroid drugs. The clonotype comes from a female donor with Graves disease. The CDR3 reads CASRKWGTGRNTEAFF. As DNA, the CDR3 is TGTGCCAGCAGAAAATGGGGGACAGGTCGGAACACTGAAGCTTTCTTT.